The T cell receptor beta chain described here comes from a study of CD8+CD57+ T cells in acquired aplastic anemia. This clonotype was observed once. Its matching antigen is unknown. CDR3 and TCR beta VDJ profiling relied on genomic DNA as the template. TCRdb re-analysed the reads in MiXCR, keeping a single row per CDR3 protein. The data contain approximately 270,000 distinct CDR3 sequences, 56% of them singletons. General study points: Almost 30 CD8+ CDR3 sequences occurred in both the patients and the controls.

The receptor comes from a human donor with severe aplastic anemia or a healthy control (not recorded which). Sequencing was done on a sample of sorted CD4+, CD8+, or CD8+CD57+ T cells (not recorded which) from PBMCs.

CDR3 sequence (DNA): TGTGCCAGCAGCTCGTACCTGAGCTCCTACGAGCAGTACTTC. Protein: CASSSYLSSYEQYF. The chain has TRBV7-4 and TRBJ2-7; D is uncertain. Germline V CDR1 and CDR2: SGHVT, SQSDAQ. The CDR3 has 14 amino acids. Trimming removed 4 bases at V and 0 bases at J, with 10 bases between.